Only a few counts were recorded for the clone carrying this TCR beta chain. These data come from a study of T cells in Graves' hyperthyroidism and ophthalmopathy. RNA transcripts yielded amplified TCR beta CDR3 regions. Researchers ran a first-round RT-PCR on the TCR CDR3 using the HTBI primer set. TCRdb processed the multiplex PCR reads anew with MiXCR; each CDR3 protein has one entry. The table includes approximately 600,000 distinct CDR3 sequences, less than 25% detected once. Trimming removed 2 bases from V and 3 bases from J, with 10 bases in between. Germline CDR1 is MNHEY and CDR2 is SVGEGT. CDR3 size: 14 residues.

The sample was blood. The chain employs TRBV6-2 or TRBV6-3 and TRBJ2-5, with no clear D. This sequence was found in a man under 40 with Graves' ophthalmopathy. In DNA, the CDR3 is TGTGCCAGCAGTTACCCCTCATGGGAAGAGACCCAGTACTTC. This encodes CASSYPSWEETQYF.